These T cell receptor beta chains were read from a single sample in a study of control samples from healthy donors and cancer patients. TCRdb's copy holds only in-frame clones and misses some; the assay was immunoSEQ multiplex PCR. The repertoire holds under 200,000 clones, with about nine tenths as singletons. The source material was blood. The receptors were gathered from a woman in her twenties or thirties in good health. The CDR3 runs from the conserved cysteine through the conserved F or W. Each record gives: clone size, J gene, V gene, D gene, CDR3 protein, CDR3 DNA. The D gene is left open where the match is weak. Clone size appears in some rows only: once, few, many, or a class for an expanded clone.

>once|TRBJ2-5|TRBV9|.
CASSVEVSATQYF
TGTGCCAGCAGCGTAGAGGTTAGCGCGACCCAGTACTTC
>.|TRBJ2-1|TRBV11-2|.
CASSLEGGHNNEQFF
TGTGCCAGCAGCTTAGAGGGGGGACATAACAATGAGCAGTTCTTC
>.|TRBJ2-6|TRBV11-1|.
CASSDSSGANVLTF
TGTGCCAGCAGCGACAGCTCTGGGGCCAACGTCCTGACTTTC
>few|TRBJ2-7|TRBV7-3|TRBD2
CASSPGLAVSYEQYF
TGTGCCAGCAGCCCGGGACTAGCGGTGTCCTACGAGCAGTACTTC
>.|TRBJ2-7|TRBV27|.
CASTRPGVPYEQYF
TGTGCCAGCACCCGACCAGGGGTCCCCTACGAGCAGTACTTC
>.|TRBJ1-5|TRBV29-1|.
CSVRTESNQPQHF
TGCAGCGTTCGGACGGAAAGCAATCAGCCCCAGCATTTT
>.|TRBJ2-1|TRBV29-1|.
CSVEWTPSYNEQFF
TGCAGCGTTGAATGGACTCCCTCCTACAATGAGCAGTTCTTC
>.|TRBJ1-2|TRBV18|.
CASSPTGNYGYTF
TGTGCCAGCTCACCAACAGGGAACTATGGCTACACCTTC
>.|TRBJ2-5|TRBV15|.
CATSRDSGRETQYF
TGTGCCACCAGCAGAGATTCAGGGCGGGAGACCCAGTACTTC
>.|TRBJ2-7|TRBV4-1|.
CASSQAAEQYF
TGCGCCAGCAGCCAAGCAGCAGAGCAGTACTTC
>.|TRBJ1-1|TRBV6-5|.
CASSYSQGGTEAFF
TGTGCCAGCAGTTACTCACAGGGAGGCACTGAAGCTTTCTTT
>.|TRBJ1-4|TRBV12-3/TRBV12-4|TRBD1
CAIRQGSNEKLFF
TGTGCCATACGACAGGGATCTAATGAAAAACTGTTTTTT
>.|TRBJ2-7|TRBV5-4|TRBD1
CASSLGQGTGEQYF
TGTGCCAGCAGCTTGGGACAGGGAACGGGGGAGCAGTACTTC
>.|TRBJ2-3|TRBV9|.
CASSVSGTVATDTQYF
TGTGCCAGCAGCGTCTCCGGGACGGTAGCCACAGATACGCAGTATTTT
>.|TRBJ2-2|TRBV27|TRBD1
CASSYPTGGPGTGELFF
TGTGCCAGCAGTTACCCGACAGGGGGTCCGGGCACCGGGGAGCTGTTTTTT
>.|TRBJ2-1|TRBV6-6|.
CASSTGQSYNEQFF
TGTGCCAGCAGTACGGGACAATCCTACAATGAGCAGTTCTTC
>.|TRBJ1-4|TRBV19|.
CASSTGTVREKLFF
TGTGCCAGTAGTACCGGGACGGTCAGGGAAAAACTGTTTTTT
>.|TRBJ2-7|TRBV29-1|TRBD2
CSVDSGRAREQYF
TGCAGCGTTGATAGCGGGAGGGCTCGCGAGCAGTACTTC
>.|TRBJ2-7|TRBV6-2/TRBV6-3|TRBD1
CASSSPDRVWYEQYF
TGTGCCAGCAGTTCCCCCGACAGGGTGTGGTACGAGCAGTACTTC
>.|TRBJ1-2|TRBV24-1|.
CATSDGARYGYTF
TGTGCCACCAGTGATGGGGCCCGCTATGGCTACACCTTC
>.|TRBJ1-5|TRBV12-3/TRBV12-4|.
CASSGQNQPQHF
TGTGCCAGCAGCGGACAGAATCAGCCCCAGCATTTT
>.|TRBJ1-1|TRBV30|TRBD1
CAWVHRGMNTEAFF
TGTGCCTGGGTTCACAGGGGCATGAACACTGAAGCTTTCTTT
>.|TRBJ2-3|TRBV5-1|TRBD2
CASSGLAGSTDTQYF
TGCGCCAGCAGCGGACTAGCGGGGAGTACAGATACGCAGTATTTT
>.|TRBJ1-5|TRBV21-1|.
CASGTGFQPQHF
TGTGCCAGCGGGACAGGGTTTCAGCCCCAGCATTTT
>.|TRBJ1-4|TRBV6-2/TRBV6-3|TRBD1
CASSRQGTNEKLFF
TGTGCCAGCAGCCGACAGGGAACTAATGAAAAACTGTTTTTT
>.|TRBJ1-6|TRBV4-2|.
CASSQVRDYNSPLHF
TGTGCCAGCAGCCAAGTTCGCGATTATAATTCACCCCTCCACTTT
>.|TRBJ2-3|TRBV27|.
CASSLELSSYTDTQYF
TGTGCCAGCAGTTTGGAGCTCTCTTCCTACACAGATACGCAGTATTTT
>.|TRBJ2-7|TRBV6-1|.
CASSEGGGSSYEQYF
TGTGCCAGCAGTGAAGGTGGGGGAAGCTCCTACGAGCAGTACTTC
>.|TRBJ1-2|TRBV19|TRBD1
CASSRDRGSGYTF
TGTGCCAGTTCCCGGGACAGGGGGTCTGGCTACACCTTC
>.|TRBJ1-4|TRBV18|.
CASSPGNVNEKLFF
TGTGCCAGCTCACCGGGGAATGTTAATGAAAAACTGTTTTTT
>.|TRBJ2-4|TRBV5-4|.
CASSLSPSDIQYF
TGTGCCAGCAGCTTGTCCCCCTCGGACATTCAGTACTTC
>.|TRBJ2-6|TRBV3-1/TRBV3-2|TRBD2
CASSQDVPSGRRGANVLTF
TGTGCCAGCAGCCAAGATGTGCCTAGCGGGAGACGTGGGGCCAACGTCCTGACTTTC
>.|TRBJ2-1|TRBV7-3|TRBD2
CASSFSGSHNEQFF
TGTGCCAGCAGCTTTAGCGGGAGCCACAATGAGCAGTTCTTC
>.|TRBJ1-6|TRBV14|TRBD1
CASSQDLGTVNSPLHF
TGTGCCAGCAGCCAAGATCTGGGGACAGTTAATTCACCCCTCCACTTT